This entry lists 20 T cell receptor beta chains sequenced from one sample in a study of vaccination effects on CD4 cells after COVID-19. After expansion with viral peptide pools in the ViraFEST assay, antigen-specific CD4+ T cells were sequenced. CD4+ T cells were isolated after around ten days of culture. Of the BNT162b2 and mRNA-1273 vaccines, participants received two doses of one or the other. TCRdb keeps only in-frame clones here, not all; method: immunoSEQ multiplex PCR. The sample yields some 70,000 clones, 70% to 90% seen once. Antigens of these TCRs are unknown. The starting material was CD4+ T cells from PBMCs cultured with HCoV-229E spike peptides, obtained after COVID-19 vaccination. The receptors stem from a human donor who received a COVID-19 vaccine.

The chain is built from TRBV24-1 and TRBJ2-3, with 11 positions matching TRBD2. The V segment lost 4 bases and the J segment 1 base; nucleotides outside the gene matches: 6. Germline CDR1 is KGHDR and CDR2 is SFDVKD. CDR3 size: 17 residues. The CDR3 coding sequence is TGTGCCACCAGTGACCCGGCTAGCGGGGGGCGCACAGATACGCAGTATTTT. This codes for CATSDPASGGRTDTQYF.

This clone was counted once. The CDR3 reads CASSSLAGTGTDTQYF. DNA for the CDR3: TGTGCCAGTAGTTCGTTAGCGGGGACGGGAACAGATACGCAGTATTTT. V and J are TRBV19 and TRBJ2-3, with 8 bases matching TRBD2. The germline V gene encodes CDR1 LNHDA and CDR2 SQIVND (reference sequence). The CDR3 runs 16 residues. Unmatched junction bases numbered 10, after V lost 5 bases and J lost 3 bases.

This clone is a singleton in its sample. The rearrangement uses TRBV7-2 and TRBJ2-1; 9 bases line up with TRBD1. Germline V gene sequence: CDR1 SGHTA, CDR2 FQGNSA. Trimming at V came to 6 bases and at J to 6 bases, leaving 9 bases not matched to a gene. The CDR3 extends over 15 amino acids. The DNA of the CDR3 is TGTGCCAGCAGTCAGGACAGGGGAAGTAGCAATGAGCAGTTCTTC. Protein: CASSQDRGSSNEQFF.

This sequence joins TRBV6-5 and TRBJ1-5; D possibly corresponds to TRBD1 (6 bases). The CDR3 runs to 15 residues. Germline V CDR1 and CDR2: MNHEY, SVGAGI. Trimming cost V 6 bases and J 0 bases, with 12 bases left between them. The CDR3 loop is CASSTGGGSNQPQHF. For the CDR3, the DNA is TGTGCCAGCAGCACCGGAGGGGGTAGCAATCAGCCCCAGCATTTT.

The chain employs TRBV28 and TRBJ1-1; tentative D call: TRBD1 (5 bases). V was clipped by 10 bases and J by 2 bases, with 14 bases between them. CDR3 size: 13 residues. Germline V lookup: CDR1 MDHEN, CDR2 SYDVKM. The CDR3 spells CATLGQGNTEAFF. The DNA for the CDR3 is TGTGCCACCCTAGGGCAGGGAAACACTGAAGCTTTCTTT.

The genes are TRBV19 and TRBJ2-2; TRBD1 agrees at 9 bases. There are 17 residues in the CDR3. Per germline, CDR1 LNHDA and CDR2 SQIVND (reference sequence). With 5 bases clipped from V and 2 bases from J, the junction kept 9 bases outside the gene matches. DNA for the CDR3: TGTGCCAGTAGTTCCCGTCCGGGACAGGGTAACACCGGGGAGCTGTTTTTT. It yields the protein CASSSRPGQGNTGELFF.

The chain employs TRBV2 and TRBJ2-7, with no clear D. The CDR3 loop spans 14 amino acids. V lost 3 bases to trimming and J lost 0 bases, with 9 bases between them. Per the germline V gene, CDR1 is SNHLY and CDR2 is FYNNEI. CDR3 bases: TGTGCCAGCAGTGACGCTCTGAGCTCCTACGAGCAGTACGTC. It is translated as CASSDALSSYEQYV.

The chain recombines TRBV6-5 with TRBJ1-4; TRBD1 might be the D (5 bases). The germline gives CDR1 MNHEY, CDR2 SVGAGI. V shed 0 bases and J shed 2 bases, with 10 bases lying between them. This CDR3 region has 16 residues. The CDR3 loop reads CASSYSLGETNEKLFF. CDR3 DNA sequence: TGTGCCAGCAGTTACTCTCTAGGGGAGACTAATGAAAAACTGTTTTTT.

The chain links TRBV30 to TRBJ1-5, with D hard to call. The CDR3 totals 14 residues. Germline CDR1 is GTSNPN and CDR2 is SVGIG (reference sequence). V gave up 1 base and J gave up 4 bases, with 11 bases separating them. As DNA, the CDR3 is TGTGCCTGGAGTGATAACACGGGGAATCAGCCCCAGCATTTT. This gives the protein CAWSDNTGNQPQHF.

The V gene is TRBV9, the J gene TRBJ2-3, with 8 bases identical to TRBD2. V lost 0 bases, J lost 4 bases, and 7 bases stayed unmatched. This CDR3 region has 16 residues. The germline V gene encodes CDR1 SGDLS and CDR2 YYNGEE. The CDR3 here is CASSVDREGNSDTQYF. The CDR3 DNA follows: TGTGCCAGCAGCGTAGATCGGGAGGGGAATTCAGATACGCAGTATTTT.

V is TRBV28 and J is TRBJ2-5; 15 bases map to TRBD2. V trimming: 5 bases; J trimming: 1 base; junction bases outside the gene matches: 5. This CDR3 has 17 residues. The germline V gene encodes CDR1 MDHEN and CDR2 SYDVKM. CDR3 sequence: CASSPPGLAGGQETQYF. DNA of the CDR3: TGTGCCAGCAGTCCGCCGGGACTAGCGGGGGGCCAAGAGACCCAGTACTTC.

Here the CDR3 DNA reads TGTGCCAGCAGCCAGTCTGAGGGAGATACGCAGTATTTT. Translated: CASSQSEGDTQYF. V is TRBV3-1 (or the pseudogene TRBV3-2) and J is TRBJ2-3, with TRBD2 as a possible D gene (5 bases). Germline V gene lookup returns CDR1 LGHDT and CDR2 YNNKEL (reference sequence). The CDR3 spans 13 residues. V dropped 3 bases and J dropped 5 bases, with 9 bases sitting between them.

In this sample, this clone turned up once. CDR3: CASSLWQGRDEQFF. CDR3 sequence (DNA): TGTGCCAGTAGTCTTTGGCAGGGGAGAGATGAGCAGTTCTTC. The chain uses TRBV19 and TRBJ2-1; possibly TRBD1 for D (6 bases). The germline V gene encodes CDR1 LNHDA and CDR2 SQIVND (reference sequence). The CDR3 contains 14 residues. Deletions cut 5 bases from V and 8 bases from J, with 16 bases between.

The chain combines TRBV5-1 with TRBJ1-5; perhaps TRBD1 as D (5 bases). Germline CDR1 reads SGHRS; CDR2 reads YFSETQ. Trimming removed 0 bases from V and 1 base from J, with 11 bases in between. The CDR3 runs to 16 residues. CDR3 protein: CASSLAGGDSNQPQHF. CDR3 coding DNA: TGCGCCAGCAGCTTGGCTGGGGGGGACAGCAATCAGCCCCAGCATTTT.

The gene calls are TRBV21-1 and TRBJ1-3; the table calls TRBD1, which could not be checked here. TRBV21-1 is marked as a pseudogene. The CDR3 runs 13 residues. CDR3 sequence: CAGSTGSGNTIYF. The CDR3 coding sequence is TGTGCCGGCTCAACAGGGAGCGGAAACACCATATATTTT.

V gene TRBV25-1 combines with J gene TRBJ1-6; perhaps TRBD1 as D (5 bases). The CDR3 contains 15 residues. Germline V CDR1 and CDR2: MGHDK, SYGVNS. V was trimmed by 4 bases and J by 7 bases, leaving 14 bases between them. The CDR3 DNA follows: TGTGCCAGCAGTGTAACCAGGGTAGGGAATTCACCCCTCCACTTT. Translation gives CASSVTRVGNSPLHF.

The rearrangement links TRBV7-9 to TRBJ1-2, with 12 bases lining up with TRBD1. The CDR3 loop spans 15 amino acids. J lost 7 bases, V lost 2 bases, and 5 bases had no gene match. Germline V gene data show CDR1 as SEHNR and CDR2 as FQNEAQ (reference sequence). CDR3 protein: CASSLLGQGASGYTF. CDR3 DNA: TGTGCCAGCAGCTTATTGGGACAGGGGGCTAGTGGCTACACCTTC.

The CDR3 DNA reads as TGTGCCAGCAGCTCGATAAGCACCTATGGCTACACCTTC. It encodes CASSSISTYGYTF. This chain uses TRBV5-8 with TRBJ1-2; D is uncertain. Germline V gives CDR1 SGHTS, CDR2 YDEGEE. The V end was cut by 3 bases, the J end by 4 bases, with 10 bases between. The CDR3 totals 13 residues.

The V gene is TRBV18, the J gene TRBJ2-3, with 7 nucleotides matching TRBD1. CDR3 size: 14 residues. The germline gives CDR1 KGHSH, CDR2 LQKENI. After removal of 5 bases from V and 2 bases from J, the junction contained 4 bases not matched to a gene. CDR3 nucleotide sequence: TGTGCCAGCTCATTTCAGGGGGTCACAGATACGCAGTATTTT. Residues: CASSFQGVTDTQYF.

The chain has TRBV18 and TRBJ2-5, with D perhaps matching TRBD1 (5 bases). There are 14 residues in the CDR3. From germline, CDR1 is KGHSH and CDR2 LQKENI. Trimming pared 6 bases from V and 5 bases from J, leaving 16 bases between. The CDR3 region is CASSIDSRVETQYF. The CDR3 nucleotides read TGTGCCAGCTCCATTGACAGTAGGGTGGAGACCCAGTACTTC. Together with reference TRBV18 and TRBJ2-5, the CDR3 gives the full variable domain: NAGVMQNPRHLVRRRGQEARLRCSPMKGHSHVYWYRQLPEEGLKFMVYLQKENIIDESGMPKERFSAEFPKEGPSILRIQQVVRGDSAAYFCASSIDSRVETQYFGPGTRLLVL.